A selection of T cell receptor beta chains follows, all from one sample in a study of T cell repertoires in cytomegalovirus infection. Their specific antigens are unknown. TCRdb recomputed calls from the reads with MiXCR, one row per CDR3 protein. The table has about 220,000 distinct CDR3 sequences, approximately 38% seen once; the top ten hold about 60%. The specimen comprised CD8+ T cells from cultured PBMCs, sampled from culture after CMV antigen stimulation. Every receptor here comes from a human donor in good health (CMV status not recorded). Some clones in this sample may be carry-over from other donors' samples. CDR3s include the opening cysteine and the closing phenylalanine or tryptophan. A D gene is named only where the DNA matches it firmly. Some rows have no size entry. The others give once, few or many, or a class for an expanded clone.

v_call	d_call	clone_size	j_call	cdr3_nt	cdr3_aa
TRBV12-3/TRBV12-4	TRBD1	few	TRBJ2-1	TGTGCCAGCAGGTCCTCAGGGGGCGGATTCTCCTACAATGAGCAGTTCTTC	CASRSSGGGFSYNEQFF
TRBV19	NA	NA	TRBJ2-7	TGTGCCAGTAGTCCGAGGACAGTAAGGAACGAGCAGTACTTC	CASSPRTVRNEQYF
TRBV7-4	NA	NA	TRBJ1-1	TGTGCCAGCAGTTCCTCCAATGAAGCTTTCTTT	CASSSSNEAFF
TRBV27	NA	NA	TRBJ1-5	TGTGCCAGCAGCCCAAGCCAGGGATTCAATCAGCCCCAGCATTTT	CASSPSQGFNQPQHF
TRBV24-1	TRBD1	NA	TRBJ2-5	TGCGCCACCAGTGATGTAACAGGGGAAGAGAACCAGTACTTC	CATSDVTGEENQYF
TRBV27	NA	once	TRBJ2-2	TGTGCCAGCAGTTTATCGCCCCACCGGGAGCTGTTTTTT	CASSLSPHRELFF
TRBV12-5	TRBD1	NA	TRBJ1-2	TGTGCTAGTGGTTGGGATTCGACAGGGAGAAGGTTCGGCTACACCTTC	CASGWDSTGRRFGYTF
TRBV7-9	NA	NA	TRBJ2-5	TGTGCCAGCAGCCCTACTGAGACCCAGTACTTC	CASSPTETQYF
TRBV11-2	NA	few	TRBJ2-7	TGTGCCAGCAGCTTACCGAGCCGAAACGAGCAGTACTTC	CASSLPSRNEQYF
TRBV20-1	TRBD2	NA	TRBJ2-7	TGCAGTGTCCCGGCACCGGGACTAGCGGGTTTCGGCTACGAGCAGTACTTC	CSVPAPGLAGFGYEQYF
TRBV7-9	NA	few	TRBJ2-7	TGTGCCAGCAGCTTAGAACGTGAGGCGTTGGGCTCCTACGAGCAGTACTTC	CASSLEREALGSYEQYF
TRBV7-4	NA	NA	TRBJ1-2	TGTGCCAGCAGCTCAACAGGGTTTATAGGTGGCTACACCTTC	CASSSTGFIGGYTF
TRBV28	NA	NA	TRBJ2-1	TGTGCCAGCCGACCTCCGACCTACAATGAGCAGTTCTTC	CASRPPTYNEQFF
TRBV7-9	NA	few	TRBJ2-7	TGTTCCTTGGACGAGCAGTACTTC	CSLDEQYF
TRBV7-3	NA	NA	TRBJ2-1	TGTGCCAGCAGCCCCTTAAGACCCGCCGGGAGCAATGAGCAGTTCTTC	CASSPLRPAGSNEQFF
TRBV29-1	TRBD1	NA	TRBJ2-7	TGCAGCGTTGAGGGAGGACAGGGCTACGAGCAGTACTTC	CSVEGGQGYEQYF
TRBV12-3/TRBV12-4	TRBD1	NA	TRBJ2-5	TGTGCCAGCAGTCCTAACAGGGGAATGCAAGAGACCCAGTACTTC	CASSPNRGMQETQYF
TRBV15	TRBD2	few	TRBJ2-3	TGTGCCACCAATTCCGGGACTACTACAGATACGCAGTATTTT	CATNSGTTTDTQYF
TRBV7-6	TRBD2	few	TRBJ2-7	TGTGCCAGCAGCTTAGCGCTTCAAGCGGGGCCATTATACTACGAGCAGTACTTC	CASSLALQAGPLYYEQYF
TRBV11-2	TRBD2	NA	TRBJ2-1	TGTGCCAGCAGCCCCATTGGCGGGAGGGCGTACAATGAGCAGTTCTTC	CASSPIGGRAYNEQFF
TRBV27	TRBD1	few	TRBJ2-7	TGTGCCAGCAGTTCCTGGACAGGGAAGTCCTACGAGCAGTACTTC	CASSSWTGKSYEQYF
TRBV28	TRBD2	NA	TRBJ2-7	TGTGCCAGCAGTTACGGGACTACCTACGAGCAGTACTTC	CASSYGTTYEQYF
TRBV4-1	TRBD1	few	TRBJ1-2	TGCGCCAGCAGCCAACGTGTAACCCCGGGACAGGGTAACTATGGCTACACCTTC	CASSQRVTPGQGNYGYTF
TRBV19	NA	NA	TRBJ1-2	TGTGCCAGTACCGATCACCTTTTCTATGGCTACACCTTC	CASTDHLFYGYTF
TRBV7-3	TRBD2	few	TRBJ2-1	TGTGCCAGCAGCCTACATAGCGGGCTTTCCTACAATGAGCAGTTCTTC	CASSLHSGLSYNEQFF
TRBV7-8	NA	few	TRBJ1-1	TGTGCCAGCAGCCCGAGGATGGGGGGGTCGTTGAGCACTGAAGCTTTCTTT	CASSPRMGGSLSTEAFF
TRBV2	NA	NA	TRBJ2-5	TGTGCCAGCAGTGCCTACGCTGGGTCCGAGACCCAGTACTTC	CASSAYAGSETQYF
TRBV7-8	NA	many	TRBJ1-1	TGTGCCAGCAGCCTACCCCAGGTCAGGTTAACTGAAGCTTTCTTT	CASSLPQVRLTEAFF
TRBV6-8	NA	NA	TRBJ1-1	TGTGCCAGCCGAGAGGCCCGGCGAGCTTTCTTT	CASREARRAFF
TRBV7-3	NA	NA	TRBJ2-2	TGTGCCAGCAGCTCAAAACAGGAGGAGACCGGGGAGCTGTTTTTT	CASSSKQEETGELFF
TRBV11-2	NA	few	TRBJ2-7	TGTGCCAGCAGCCCCGGTAGGGTAATGGACGAGCAGTACTTC	CASSPGRVMDEQYF
TRBV7-3	TRBD2	few	TRBJ2-5	TGTGCCAGCAGCGTCCGACTAGCGGGGGGCAGGGAGACCCAGTACTTC	CASSVRLAGGRETQYF
TRBV12-3/TRBV12-4	TRBD2	NA	TRBJ2-3	TGTGCCAGCAGTTTAGCGACTAGCGGGGATTACACAGATACGCAGTATTTT	CASSLATSGDYTDTQYF
TRBV7-9	NA	NA	TRBJ1-5	TGTGCCAGCAGCCCCGGCGGGGGGCCGACTCTAAATAGCAATCAGCCCCAGCATTTT	CASSPGGGPTLNSNQPQHF
TRBV6-1	TRBD1	NA	TRBJ1-2	TGTGCCAGCACCACACGGGGACAGGGTTACGGCTACACCTTC	CASTTRGQGYGYTF
TRBV10-3	NA	once	TRBJ2-4	TGTGCCATCAGTGAGCCAGGGGAGGGGGTCAAAAACATTCAGTACTTC	CAISEPGEGVKNIQYF
TRBV4-1	NA	NA	TRBJ2-1	TGCGCCAGCAGCCAAGATAAGGACTCCAATGAGCAGTTCTTC	CASSQDKDSNEQFF
TRBV11-2	NA	NA	TRBJ2-5	TGTGCCAGCAGAGACTCGGCCGGCCAGGGCGAAGAGACCCAGTACTTC	CASRDSAGQGEETQYF
TRBV12-3/TRBV12-4	NA	few	TRBJ1-2	TGTGCCAGCAGTTTACTGCGTCATCGGACGGGCGGCTACACCTTC	CASSLLRHRTGGYTF
TRBV7-3	TRBD2	few	TRBJ2-1	TGTGCCAGCAGCTTAGTGGCTAGCGGGGACTTCTTCTCCTACAATGAGCAGTTCTTC	CASSLVASGDFFSYNEQFF
TRBV7-8	TRBD1	few	TRBJ2-3	TGTGCCAGCAGCTCCGGGACAGGGGCGACAGATACGCAGTATTTT	CASSSGTGATDTQYF
TRBV6-2/TRBV6-3	TRBD1	NA	TRBJ1-5	TGTGCCAGCAGAGTACAGGGGCTGGGTCAGCCCCAGCATTTT	CASRVQGLGQPQHF
TRBV6-8	NA	NA	TRBJ1-2	TGTGCCAGCAGTTACTCAGTTACAAGAAACTATGGCTACACCTTC	CASSYSVTRNYGYTF
TRBV7-2	TRBD2	few	TRBJ2-3	TGTGCCAGCAGCTTAATCGCGGGGGGGCCCGGCACAGATACGCAGTATTTT	CASSLIAGGPGTDTQYF
TRBV7-6	NA	NA	TRBJ2-7	TGTGCTAGCAGCTTAGTTCTCCGGACAGCCCCTTCGTTCGAGCAGTACTTC	CASSLVLRTAPSFEQYF
TRBV6-1	TRBD2	NA	TRBJ2-7	TGTGCCAGCAGTGCTACTAGCGGAGGAGGCTACGAGCAGTACTTC	CASSATSGGGYEQYF
TRBV7-6	NA	NA	TRBJ2-1	TGTGCCAGCAGCTTAGGCGGGTACTCCTACAATGAGCAGTTCTTC	CASSLGGYSYNEQFF
TRBV7-9	NA	few	TRBJ1-2	TGTGCCAGCAGCTTAGCACCGCTCCCAGCTAACTATGGCTACACCTTC	CASSLAPLPANYGYTF
TRBV12-3/TRBV12-4	TRBD1	few	TRBJ2-3	TGTGCCAGCAGTAGTCCGTGGGACAGGGGGCGAGATACGCAGTATTTT	CASSSPWDRGRDTQYF
TRBV19	NA	NA	TRBJ2-7	TGTGCCAGTACACCAACTTCGACAGGGAGGACCTACGAGCAGTACTTC	CASTPTSTGRTYEQYF
TRBV9	NA	NA	TRBJ2-2	TGTGCCTGCTCGGACCTTAACACCGGGGAGCTGTTTTTT	CACSDLNTGELFF
TRBV6-2/TRBV6-3	NA	NA	TRBJ2-3	TGTGCCAGCAGTTATACCCTAAATACGCAGTATTTT	CASSYTLNTQYF
TRBV6-5	NA	NA	TRBJ1-4	TGTGCCAGCAGTTTCCGGGGGAATGAAAAACTGTTTTTT	CASSFRGNEKLFF
TRBV7-8	NA	NA	TRBJ1-6	TGTGCCAGCAGCTTAGAGGTACCTCCCAATAATTCACCCCTCCACTTT	CASSLEVPPNNSPLHF
TRBV27	NA	NA	TRBJ1-4	TGTGCCAGCAGTTCCTACAGGGTTCGCCACCTGTTTTTT	CASSSYRVRHLFF
TRBV11-2	TRBD2	many	TRBJ2-3	TGTGCCAGCAGCTTACGGCTAGCGGGTCGCACAGATACGCAGTATTTT	CASSLRLAGRTDTQYF
TRBV9	NA	NA	TRBJ1-1	TGTGCCAGCAGCTCAAGGACAGCGGACTTT	CASSSRTADF